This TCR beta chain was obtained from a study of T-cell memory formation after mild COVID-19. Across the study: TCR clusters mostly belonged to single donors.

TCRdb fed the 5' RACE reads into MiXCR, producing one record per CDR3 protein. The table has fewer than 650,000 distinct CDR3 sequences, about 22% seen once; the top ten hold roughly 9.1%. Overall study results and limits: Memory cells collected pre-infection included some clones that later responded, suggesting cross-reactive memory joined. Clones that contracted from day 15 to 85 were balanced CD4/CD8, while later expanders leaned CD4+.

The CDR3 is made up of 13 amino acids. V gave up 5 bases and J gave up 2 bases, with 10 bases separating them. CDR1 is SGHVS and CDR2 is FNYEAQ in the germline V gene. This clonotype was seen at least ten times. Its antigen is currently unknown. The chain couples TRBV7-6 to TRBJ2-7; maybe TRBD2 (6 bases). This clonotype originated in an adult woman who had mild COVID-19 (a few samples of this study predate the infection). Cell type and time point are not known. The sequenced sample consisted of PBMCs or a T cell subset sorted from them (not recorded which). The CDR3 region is CASSPGETYEQYF. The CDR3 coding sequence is TGTGCCAGCAGCCCGGGGGAAACCTACGAGCAGTACTTC.